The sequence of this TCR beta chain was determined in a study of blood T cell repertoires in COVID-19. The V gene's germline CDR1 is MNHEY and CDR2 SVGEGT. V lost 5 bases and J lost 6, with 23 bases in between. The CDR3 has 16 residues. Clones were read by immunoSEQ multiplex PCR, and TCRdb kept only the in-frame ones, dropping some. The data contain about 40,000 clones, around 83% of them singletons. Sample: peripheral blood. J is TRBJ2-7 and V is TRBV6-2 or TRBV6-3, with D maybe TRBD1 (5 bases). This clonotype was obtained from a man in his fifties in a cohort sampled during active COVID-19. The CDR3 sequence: CASSDPVGQGGLEQYV. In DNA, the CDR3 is TGTGCCAGCAGTGACCCCGTGGGCCAGGGCGGCCTCGAGCAGTACGTC.